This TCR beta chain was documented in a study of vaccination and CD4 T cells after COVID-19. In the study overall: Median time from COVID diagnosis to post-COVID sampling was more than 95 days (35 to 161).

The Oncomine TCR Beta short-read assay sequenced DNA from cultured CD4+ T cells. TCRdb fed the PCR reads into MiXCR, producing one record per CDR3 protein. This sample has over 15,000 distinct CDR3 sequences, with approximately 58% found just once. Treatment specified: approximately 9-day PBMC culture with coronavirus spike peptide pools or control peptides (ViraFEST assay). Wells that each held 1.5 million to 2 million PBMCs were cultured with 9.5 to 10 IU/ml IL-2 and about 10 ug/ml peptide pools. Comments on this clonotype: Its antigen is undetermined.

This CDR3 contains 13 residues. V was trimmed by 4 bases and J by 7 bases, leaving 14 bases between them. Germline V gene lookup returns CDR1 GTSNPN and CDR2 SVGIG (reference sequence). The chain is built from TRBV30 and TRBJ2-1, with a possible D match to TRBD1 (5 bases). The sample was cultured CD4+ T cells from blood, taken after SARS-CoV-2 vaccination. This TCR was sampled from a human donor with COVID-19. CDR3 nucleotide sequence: TGTGCCTGGACCCCAGGGCCAAGGAATGAGCAGTTCTTC. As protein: CAWTPGPRNEQFF.